One and the same sample provided the 13 T cell receptor beta chains below, sequenced in a study of T cell responses to AZD1222 COVID-19 vaccine. Clones were sequenced by immunoSEQ multiplex PCR, and TCRdb holds only the in-frame ones, with some missing. Altogether about 88,000 clones are present, around 90% being singletons, with the ten largest covering around 5.2%. The specimen comprised peripheral blood, sampled on day 0 of AZD1222 vaccination. The receptors were sampled from an adult in good health.

The chain carries TRBV19 and TRBJ2-1; TRBD2 matches at 7 bases. The CDR3 consists of 14 residues. V gave up 0 bases and J gave up 12 bases; unmatched junction bases: 8. Germline CDR1 reads LNHDA; CDR2 reads SQIVND (reference sequence). The CDR3 bases are TGTGCCAGTAGTATAGATTCGGGGGGAAAGGGGCAGTTCTTC. Amino acids: CASSIDSGGKGQFF.

The V gene is TRBV7-9, the J gene TRBJ1-2, with D perhaps matching TRBD1 (6 bases). V was pared by 1 base and J by 4 bases, with 10 bases between. Germline-derived CDR1 and CDR2 are SEHNR and FQNEAQ (reference sequence). The length of the CDR3 is 14 residues. The DNA for the CDR3 is TGTGCCAGCAGCTTAGACGGGGGGGCCTATGGCTACACCTTC. It translates to CASSLDGGAYGYTF.

In its sample, this clone was seen once. The V and J genes are TRBV10-3 and TRBJ1-6; 11 bases fit TRBD1. Per the germline V gene, CDR1 is ENHRY and CDR2 is SYGVKD. J was trimmed by 7 bases and V by 3 bases; bases with no gene match: 2. The CDR3 extends over 15 amino acids. The CDR3 nucleotides are TGTGCCATCAGTGACCGGGACAGGGGGAATTCACCCCTCCACTTT. Amino acids: CAISDRDRGNSPLHF.

This clone was observed a single time. This chain joins TRBV29-1 and TRBJ2-7; 12 nucleotides align to TRBD2. Trimming cost V 0 bases and J 3 bases; bases outside gene matches: 3. Germline V CDR1 and CDR2: SQVTM, ANQGSEA. The CDR3 is 15 amino acids. The CDR3 DNA sequence: TGCAGCGTTGAAGACGGGACTAGCGGGCTCTACGAGCAGTACTTC. This gives the protein CSVEDGTSGLYEQYF.

This clone was observed once. J is TRBJ1-5 and V is TRBV5-5, with a tentative D call TRBD1 (5 bases). Between the trimmed V and J ends, which lost 2 bases and 4 bases, there was a span of 16 bases. Germline lookup yields CDR1 SGHKS and CDR2 YYEKEE (reference sequence). The CDR3 sequence is 16 residues long. CDR3 sequence: CASSLYSTDKNQPQHF. For the CDR3, the DNA is TGTGCCAGCAGCTTATATTCGACAGACAAGAATCAGCCCCAGCATTTT.

The V and J genes are TRBV2 and TRBJ2-7; TRBD1 is a possible D gene (6 bases). CDR1 is SNHLY and CDR2 is FYNNEI in the germline V gene. V was shortened by 7 bases and J by 2 bases, with 12 bases between the two germline ends. This CDR3 has 13 residues. In nucleotides, the CDR3 is TGTGCCAGCAACCAACAGGGAACCTACGAGCAGTACTTC. Its translation: CASNQQGTYEQYF.

The rearrangement uses TRBV2 and TRBJ2-2, with 8 bases that match TRBD1. Germline assignment: CDR1 SNHLY and CDR2 FYNNEI. The CDR3 has 15 residues. J gave up 7 bases and V 7 bases, and 11 bases lay outside the gene matches. CDR3 loop: CASIGGTGSGGELFF. CDR3 nucleotides: TGTGCCAGCATAGGGGGGACAGGATCGGGCGGGGAGCTGTTTTTT. The full variable domain, completed using reference TRBV2 and TRBJ2-2, is EPEVTQTPSHQVTQMGQEVILRCVPISNHLYFYWYRQILGQKVEFLVSFYNNEISEKSEIFDDQFSVERPDGSNFTLKIRSTKLEDSAMYFCASIGGTGSGGELFFGEGSRLTVL.

This clone was seen only once. The rearrangement links TRBV6-1 to TRBJ2-7; D possibly corresponds to TRBD1 (6 bases). V was cut by 0 bases and J by 5 bases, with 14 bases left in between. The CDR3 loop spans 15 amino acids. Germline assignment: CDR1 MNHNS and CDR2 SASEGT. CDR3 loop: CASSEAKDSPHEQYF. CDR3 coding DNA: TGTGCCAGCAGTGAAGCGAAGGACAGCCCCCACGAGCAGTACTTC.

V and J are TRBV10-1 and TRBJ2-1, with D perhaps matching TRBD2 (6 bases). Germline assignment: CDR1 WNHNN and CDR2 SYGVQD (reference sequence). V lost 6 bases, J lost 5 bases, and 17 bases lay in between. The length of the CDR3 is 15 residues. CDR3 nucleotides: TGCGCCAGCAGCGAGGGACTTCGGCAGGACAATGAGCAGTTCTTC. This encodes CASSEGLRQDNEQFF.

This chain joins TRBV11-1 and TRBJ2-1; 8 bases are a match to TRBD2. The CDR3 spans 16 residues. The germline gives CDR1 SGHAT, CDR2 FQDESV (reference sequence). Trimming removed 5 bases from V and 0 bases from J; junction bases left unmatched: 6. CDR3 loop: CASSRVSGSSYNEQFF. CDR3 in DNA: TGTGCCAGCAGCCGGGTGAGCGGGAGCTCCTACAATGAGCAGTTCTTC.

The rearrangement uses TRBV10-3 and TRBJ2-1, with D perhaps matching TRBD2 (6 bases). V shed 6 bases and J shed 4 bases, with 13 bases lying between them. This CDR3 is built from 14 residues. Germline V lookup: CDR1 ENHRY, CDR2 SYGVKD. The CDR3 sequence is CAIRGGERYNEQFF. CDR3 nucleotide sequence: TGTGCCATCAGGGGGGGAGAACGGTACAATGAGCAGTTCTTC.

The chain is built from TRBV7-9 and TRBJ1-3, with a possible D match to TRBD1 (5 bases). V was clipped by 0 bases and J by 1 base, with 19 bases between them. This CDR3 region has 19 residues. Germline loops: CDR1 SEHNR, CDR2 FQNEAQ (reference sequence). The CDR3 DNA follows: TGTGCCAGCAGCTTAGCGCCGGGGACTTTTTTACGATCTGGAAACACCATATATTTT. Encoded protein: CASSLAPGTFLRSGNTIYF.

The rearrangement joins TRBV18 to TRBJ2-1; TRBD1 might be the D (6 bases). Germline-derived CDR1 and CDR2 are KGHSH and LQKENI. Trimming removed 6 bases from V and 1 base from J, with 13 bases in between. The CDR3 spans 15 residues. For the CDR3, the DNA is TGTGCCAGCTCGCCGAATAGGGGGTCCTACAATGAGCAGTTCTTC. Amino acids: CASSPNRGSYNEQFF.